The 25 T cell receptor beta chains given below trace back to one sample, sequenced in a study of glioma-infiltrating T cells after dendritic cell vaccination. The data were produced by immunoSEQ multiplex PCR, yet TCRdb's version contains in-frame clones alone and is incomplete. Of fewer than 75,000 clones listed, around 81% are singletons. The specimen was blood, collected before dendritic cell vaccination. The receptors originated from a human donor with glioblastoma.

This clone appeared a few times. The chain is built from TRBV29-1 and TRBJ1-1; 7 bases are a match to TRBD1. This CDR3 is 12 amino acids long. Germline V gene data show CDR1 as SQVTM and CDR2 as ANQGSEA. With V trimmed by 3 bases and J by 7 bases, 5 bases remained unmatched. CDR3: CSVDRQGGEAFF. The CDR3 DNA reads TGCAGCGTTGATCGACAGGGAGGTGAAGCTTTCTTT.

The chain couples TRBV11-2 to TRBJ1-1; TRBD1 agrees at 8 bases. This CDR3 is built from 15 residues. The V and J ends lost 0 bases and 1 base, in that order; junction bases with no gene match: 1. In germline, CDR1 is SGHAT, CDR2 FQNNGV. In DNA form, the CDR3 reads TGTGCCAGCAGCTTAGACGGGACAGGGAACACTGAAGCTTTCTTT. Translation gives CASSLDGTGNTEAFF.

The CDR3 sequence is CASSPTSGGEHEQFF. As DNA, the CDR3 is TGTGCCAGCAGCCCCACGAGCGGGGGGGAACATGAGCAGTTCTTC. The chain recombines TRBV6-4 with TRBJ2-1, with 10 bases that match TRBD2. Germline CDR1 MRHNA, CDR2 SNTAGT. The CDR3 totals 15 residues. The V and J ends lost 6 bases and 8 bases, in that order; junction bases with no gene match: 10.

The V call is TRBV29-1, the J call TRBJ2-3; 7 bases are a match to TRBD2. The V segment lost 1 base and the J segment 0 bases; nucleotides outside the gene matches: 4. The germline V gene encodes CDR1 SQVTM and CDR2 ANQGSEA. The CDR3 spans 15 residues. The CDR3 sequence: CSVEVTGGSTDTQYF. In DNA, the CDR3 is TGCAGCGTTGAAGTCACGGGGGGAAGCACAGATACGCAGTATTTT.

The V gene is TRBV5-4, the J gene TRBJ2-7; 9 bases agree with TRBD2. The CDR3 totals 15 residues. V shed 0 bases, J shed 4 bases, and the junction held 5 bases outside the gene matches. Germline values: CDR1 SGHNT, CDR2 YYREEE (reference sequence). CDR3 DNA sequence: TGTGCCAGCAGCTTGGGTAGCGGGGGCCATTACGAGCAGTACTTC. Residues: CASSLGSGGHYEQYF.

This clone was observed a handful of times. The chain recombines TRBV30 with TRBJ2-7; no clear D gene. Germline V CDR1 and CDR2: GTSNPN, SVGIG (reference sequence). Deletions cut 3 bases from V and 0 bases from J, with 15 bases between. This CDR3 has 15 residues. Here the CDR3 reads CAWSSPSGLSYEQYF. CDR3 DNA sequence: TGTGCCTGGAGCTCCCCCTCGGGTCTCTCCTACGAGCAGTACTTC.

The chain employs TRBV6-1 and TRBJ1-2; TRBD1 matches at 7 bases. The V and J ends lost 2 bases and 6 bases, in that order; junction bases with no gene match: 12. The CDR3 consists of 16 residues. Germline V gives CDR1 MNHNS, CDR2 SASEGT. The CDR3 is CASSESGAGGEDGYTF. In nucleotides, the CDR3 is TGTGCCAGCAGTGAATCGGGGGCAGGGGGAGAGGATGGCTACACCTTC.

The J gene is TRBJ2-7, the V gene TRBV19, with 10 bases fitting TRBD2. V trimming: 4 bases; J trimming: 6 bases; junction bases outside the gene matches: 3. Germline V gene sequence: CDR1 LNHDA, CDR2 SQIVND (reference sequence). The CDR3 has 13 residues. The CDR3 coding sequence is TGTGCCAGTAGTAGGGGACTAGCGCTCGAGCAGTACTTC. Protein: CASSRGLALEQYF.

V usage is TRBV18 and J usage is TRBJ2-7; possibly TRBD2 for D (6 bases). Deletions cut 4 bases from V and 5 bases from J, with 9 bases between. The CDR3 loop spans 12 amino acids. Looked up from germline, CDR1 is KGHSH and CDR2 is LQKENI. The CDR3 DNA reads TGTGCCAGCTCACTATCGGGGGACGAGCAGTACTTC. It codes for CASSLSGDEQYF.

J is TRBJ2-1 and V is TRBV2; TRBD2 matches 8 bases. The V gene end was trimmed by 2 bases and the J gene end by 1 base; junction bases not matched to a gene: 4. The CDR3 length is 16 residues. Germline CDR1 and CDR2: SNHLY and FYNNEI. Here the CDR3 reads CASSEWGLESYNEQFF. The CDR3, as DNA: TGTGCCAGCAGTGAATGGGGACTAGAGTCCTACAATGAGCAGTTCTTC.

DNA for the CDR3: TGTGCCAGCATTCAGCGGATAGGCACCGGGGAGCTGTTTTTT. Protein sequence: CASIQRIGTGELFF. This chain links TRBV2 with TRBJ2-2, with TRBD2 as a possible D gene (5 bases). Per germline, CDR1 SNHLY and CDR2 FYNNEI. This CDR3 is 14 amino acids long. The V gene lost 7 bases and the J gene lost 4 bases, with 13 bases spanning the gap.

The chain has TRBV6-5 and TRBJ1-1; unclear D gene. Per germline, CDR1 MNHEY and CDR2 SVGAGI. V gave up 2 bases and J gave up 0 bases, with 7 bases separating them. The CDR3 sequence is 14 residues long. In DNA form, the CDR3 reads TGTGCCAGCAGTTACGGGCCGCTGAACACTGAAGCTTTCTTT. Protein: CASSYGPLNTEAFF.

The chain combines TRBV6-6 with TRBJ1-1; 8 nucleotides align to TRBD1. CDR1 is MNHNY, CDR2 SVGAGI, per germline (reference sequence). The junction had 4 bases not matched to a gene; V was cut back by 6 bases and J by 1 base. The CDR3 contains 14 residues. The CDR3 loop reads CASRLTGENTEAFF. The DNA of the CDR3 is TGTGCCAGCAGACTGACAGGGGAGAACACTGAAGCTTTCTTT.

This clone was observed a handful of times. The chain carries TRBV10-2 and TRBJ1-1, with a weak D call TRBD1 (6 bases). The length of the CDR3 is 14 residues. V was trimmed by 4 bases and J by 0 bases, leaving 9 bases between them. Germline V lookup: CDR1 WSHSY, CDR2 SAAADI. The CDR3 nucleotides are TGCGCCAGCAGTGGTCGGGACATGAACACTGAAGCTTTCTTT. This sequence encodes CASSGRDMNTEAFF.

The rearrangement joins TRBV4-2 to TRBJ2-1, with 7 positions matching TRBD2. Germline V gene sequence: CDR1 LGHNA, CDR2 YNFKEQ. This CDR3 comprises 18 residues. With V trimmed by 1 base and J by 0 bases, 9 bases remained unmatched. Written as DNA, the CDR3 is TGTGCCAGCAGCCAAGGGGGGGGTGACAGCTTCTCCTACAATGAGCAGTTCTTC. Its translation: CASSQGGGDSFSYNEQFF.

This clone has a single count. This chain joins TRBV5-6 and TRBJ1-5; D not certain. The CDR3 is 15 amino acids. Per germline, CDR1 SGHDT and CDR2 YYEEEE. V was shortened by 4 bases and J by 2 bases, with 13 bases between the two germline ends. The CDR3 DNA follows: TGTGCCAGCAGCAGGAGGACGGAACGCAATCAGCCCCAGCATTTT. Encoded protein: CASSRRTERNQPQHF.

The chain has TRBV27 and TRBJ2-7, with D possibly TRBD2 on 6 matching bases. The CDR3 totals 13 residues. Trimming shortened V by 6 bases and J by 7 bases, and 16 bases separated the two germline ends. Looked up from germline, CDR1 is MNHEY and CDR2 is SMNVEV (reference sequence). CDR3 sequence reads: CASRTHIRGEQYF. The CDR3 region has the DNA TGTGCCAGCAGAACCCATATCCGGGGGGAGCAGTACTTC.

The rearrangement uses TRBV19 and TRBJ1-5, with a possible D match to TRBD1 (5 bases). The CDR3 runs 14 residues. Germline values: CDR1 LNHDA, CDR2 SQIVND (reference sequence). V was clipped by 5 bases and J by 5 bases, with 13 bases between them. The CDR3 DNA sequence: TGTGCCAGTAGTCTCGACAGAGACGATCAGCCCCAGCATTTT. Translated, it gives CASSLDRDDQPQHF.

This clone was seen ten or more times. The chain uses TRBV7-2 and TRBJ2-2; D is perhaps TRBD1 (5 bases). The CDR3 has 13 amino acids. The germline CDR1 and CDR2 sequences are SGHTA and FQGNSA. Trimming shortened V by 2 bases and J by 6 bases, and 7 bases separated the two germline ends. CDR3: CASSLLGPGELFF. CDR3 DNA sequence: TGTGCCAGCAGCTTATTGGGGCCCGGGGAGCTGTTTTTT.

This sequence joins TRBV6-6 and TRBJ2-2, with D possibly TRBD1 on 6 matching bases. The length of the CDR3 is 16 residues. V lost 7 bases and J 0 bases, leaving 15 bases between the germline ends. CDR1 and CDR2 from the germline V gene are MNHNY and SVGAGI (reference sequence). The CDR3 nucleotides are TGTGCCAGCAACCCTGGGGGCTACACGAACACCGGGGAGCTGTTTTTT. It specifies CASNPGGYTNTGELFF.

J is TRBJ2-2 and V is TRBV27, with TRBD1 matching over 8 bases. J lost 4 bases, V lost 7 bases, and 11 bases had no gene match. The germline CDR1 and CDR2 sequences are MNHEY and SMNVEV (reference sequence). The CDR3 loop spans 16 amino acids. The CDR3 DNA is TGTGCCAGCACCCTATTGGACAGGGCAGGCACCGGGGAGCTGTTTTTT. Encoded protein: CASTLLDRAGTGELFF.

The rearrangement uses TRBV7-2 and TRBJ2-2; tentatively, D is TRBD1 (6 bases). Germline CDR1 and CDR2: SGHTA and FQGNSA. Trimming pared 1 base from V and 4 bases from J, leaving 7 bases between. The length of the CDR3 is 14 residues. CDR3 sequence reads: CASSLDRATGELFF. The CDR3 nucleotides are TGTGCCAGCAGCTTAGACAGGGCCACCGGGGAGCTGTTTTTT.

This rearrangement joins TRBV7-9 to TRBJ2-7; a possible D gene is TRBD2 (6 bases). The V and J ends lost 8 bases and 0 bases respectively, with 8 bases between them. Germline CDR1 reads SEHNR; CDR2 reads FQNEAQ (reference sequence). The CDR3 spans 12 residues. DNA for the CDR3: TGTGCCAGCGGGGACTCCTCCTACGAGCAGTACTTC. This codes for CASGDSSYEQYF.

The V gene is TRBV5-6, the J gene TRBJ1-1; D call uncertain. The V end was cut by 0 bases, the J end by 1 base, with 7 bases between. The CDR3 sequence is 14 residues long. Germline V gives CDR1 SGHDT, CDR2 YYEEEE. CDR3 sequence (DNA): TGTGCCAGCAGCTTGGAACAGAAGAACACTGAAGCTTTCTTT. Translated, it gives CASSLEQKNTEAFF.

J is TRBJ2-1 and V is TRBV27; 7 nucleotides agree with TRBD2. Germline V gene data show CDR1 as MNHEY and CDR2 as SMNVEV (reference sequence). This CDR3 is built from 15 residues. V was pared by 3 bases and J by 4 bases, with 6 bases of the junction left unmatched. CDR3 nucleotide sequence: TGTGCCAGCAGTTTTCTAGCGGACTATTACAATGAGCAGTTCTTC. It is translated as CASSFLADYYNEQFF.